This T cell receptor (beta chain) stems from a study of cytotoxic CD8 clonotypes in ibrutinib-treated CLL. Overall study results and limits: Circulating CD8+ T-cell counts were tracked by baseline clonality, which exceeded that of age-matched healthy donors. A rise in clonality was seen at ibrutinib response, and a fall back toward baseline was seen at progression.

Profiled with immunoSEQ multiplex PCR; TCRdb holds only in-frame clones, not every one. This sample has tens of thousands of clones, with approximately 71% found just once. This clone was seen only a few times. The antigen remains unidentified. Sequencing was performed on PBMCs, taken after 12 months of ibrutinib treatment. The source of this sequence is a human donor with chronic lymphocytic leukemia.

The DNA of the CDR3 is TGTGCCAGCAGCCGAGCGACAGGGGATGAGGAGACCCAGTACTTC. It is translated as CASSRATGDEETQYF. The chain combines TRBV4-2 with TRBJ2-5; 8 bases are a match to TRBD1. The V and J ends lost 4 bases and 5 bases, in that order; junction bases with no gene match: 9. CDR1 and CDR2 (germline): LGHNA, YNFKEQ. CDR3 length: 15 amino acids.